The clone carrying this T cell receptor beta chain has at least ten counts. The sample comes from a study of blood T cells in healthy people across ages. The CDR3 length is 13 residues. V trimming: 7 bases; J trimming: 6 bases; junction bases outside the gene matches: 5. The germline V gene encodes CDR1 SGHRS and CDR2 YFSETQ. Next came a second PCR, run for about 6 to 12 cycles, which used a sample-barcoded 5' primer along with a J-beta primer mix. A template-switch adaptor with 12 random nucleotides tagged each cDNA molecule. From the 5' RACE reads, TCRdb called clonotypes with MiXCR, one entry per CDR3 protein. The data show around 990,000 distinct CDR3 sequences, less than 25% seen once. The same specimen was also included in a second study, on T cells of mothers and their children.

This TCR came from a girl aged 2 to 9 in good health. The chain employs TRBV5-1 and TRBJ2-1, with 9 bases aligning to TRBD1. Sequencing was done on a sample of blood. The CDR3 is CASRDRVGNEQFF. CDR3 coding DNA: TGCGCCAGCCGGGACAGGGTGGGCAATGAGCAGTTCTTC.